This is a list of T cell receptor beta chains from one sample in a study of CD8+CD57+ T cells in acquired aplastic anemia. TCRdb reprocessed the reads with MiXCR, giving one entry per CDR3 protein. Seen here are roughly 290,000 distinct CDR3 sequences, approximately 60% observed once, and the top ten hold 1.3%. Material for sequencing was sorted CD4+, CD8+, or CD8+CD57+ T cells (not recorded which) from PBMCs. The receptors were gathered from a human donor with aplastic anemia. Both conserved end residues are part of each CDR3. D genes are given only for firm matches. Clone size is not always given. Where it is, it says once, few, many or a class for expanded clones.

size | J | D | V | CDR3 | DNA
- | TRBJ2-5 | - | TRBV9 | CASSVGPEETQYF | TGTGCCAGCAGCGTAGGACCGGAAGAGACCCAGTACTTC
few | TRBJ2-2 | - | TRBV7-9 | CASSLRDGGGTGELFF | TGTGCCAGCAGCTTAAGGGACGGGGGAGGCACCGGGGAGCTGTTTTTT
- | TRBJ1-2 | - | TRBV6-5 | CASSYSGAPF | TGTGCCAGCAGTTACTCGGGCGCTCCCTTC
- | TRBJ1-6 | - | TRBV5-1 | CASSLGGALHNSPLHF | TGCGCCAGCAGCTTGGGTGGGGCCCTACATAATTCACCCCTCCACTTT
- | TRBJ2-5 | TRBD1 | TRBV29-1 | CSVRTGESAQYF | TGCAGCGTTAGGACAGGCGAGTCGGCCCAGTACTTC
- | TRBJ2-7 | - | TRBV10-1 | CASRLRKASAPTYEQYF | TGCGCCAGCAGATTAAGAAAGGCTAGCGCCCCCACCTACGAGCAGTACTTC
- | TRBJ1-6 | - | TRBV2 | CASKAGVSYNSPLHF | TGTGCCAGCAAGGCCGGGGTCTCCTATAATTCACCCCTCCACTTT
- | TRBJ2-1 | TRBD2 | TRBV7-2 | CASSLLAGAAVNEQFF | TGTGCCAGCAGCTTACTAGCGGGGGCCGCTGTGAATGAGCAGTTCTTC
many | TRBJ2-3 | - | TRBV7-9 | CASSLASGTDTQYF | TGTGCCAGCAGCTTAGCTTCGGGGACAGATACGCAGTATTTT
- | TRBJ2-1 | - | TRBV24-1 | CATSDRNEQFF | TGTGCCACCAGTGATCGCAATGAGCAGTTCTTC
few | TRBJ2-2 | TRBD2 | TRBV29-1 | CSVRPREGTGELFF | TGCAGCGTTCGGCCGAGGGAGGGGACCGGGGAGCTGTTTTTT
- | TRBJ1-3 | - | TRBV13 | CASSSGTYSGNTIYF | TGTGCCAGCAGCTCCGGGACCTACTCTGGAAACACCATATATTTT
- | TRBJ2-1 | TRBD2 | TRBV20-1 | CSASSSGTSSYNEQFF | TGCAGTGCTTCATCTAGCGGGACGAGCTCCTACAATGAGCAGTTCTTC
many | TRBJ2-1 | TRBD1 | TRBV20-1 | CSARPGQDYNEQFF | TGCAGTGCCCGCCCTGGACAGGACTACAATGAGCAGTTCTTC
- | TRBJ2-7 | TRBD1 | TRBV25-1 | CASSGSSGTGFYEQYF | TGTGCCAGCAGTGGAAGTTCCGGGACAGGCTTTTACGAGCAGTACTTC
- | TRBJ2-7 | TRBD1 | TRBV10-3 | CAISGVGTGGHEQYF | TGTGCCATCAGTGGGGTGGGCACAGGGGGTCACGAGCAGTACTTC
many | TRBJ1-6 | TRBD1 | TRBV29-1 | CSVATGGNSPLHF | TGCAGCGTTGCGACAGGGGGTAATTCACCCCTCCACTTT
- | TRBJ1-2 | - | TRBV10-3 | CAISESSRGGRSYTF | TGTGCCATCAGTGAGTCCTCACGGGGGGGTCGGAGCTACACCTTC
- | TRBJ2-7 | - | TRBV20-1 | CSARDPRAGTGEQYF | TGCAGTGCTAGAGATCCAAGGGCAGGGACGGGCGAGCAGTACTTC
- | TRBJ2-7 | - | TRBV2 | CASLTSNLRDTNYEQYF | TGTGCCAGCCTGACCTCGAATTTGCGGGACACGAACTACGAGCAGTACTTC